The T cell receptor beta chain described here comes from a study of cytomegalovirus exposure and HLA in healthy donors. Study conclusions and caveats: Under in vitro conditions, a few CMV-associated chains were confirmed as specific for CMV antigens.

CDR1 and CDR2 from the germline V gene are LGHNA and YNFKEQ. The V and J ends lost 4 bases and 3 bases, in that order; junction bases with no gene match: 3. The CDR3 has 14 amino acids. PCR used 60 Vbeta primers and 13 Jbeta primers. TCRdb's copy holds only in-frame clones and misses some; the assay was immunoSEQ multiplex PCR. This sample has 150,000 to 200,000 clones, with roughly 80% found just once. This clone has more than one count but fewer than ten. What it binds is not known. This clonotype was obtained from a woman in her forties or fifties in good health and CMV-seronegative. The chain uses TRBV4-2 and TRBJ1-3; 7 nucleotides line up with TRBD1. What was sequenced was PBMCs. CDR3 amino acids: CASSPTGVGNTIYF. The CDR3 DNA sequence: TGTGCCAGCAGCCCTACAGGGGTTGGAAACACCATATATTTT.